Listed below are T cell receptor beta chains from one sample, sequenced in a study of Graves' ophthalmopathy and Graves' hyperthyroidism. TCRdb redid the calling of the multiplex PCR reads with MiXCR, one entry per CDR3 protein. The sample carries under 800,000 distinct CDR3 sequences, 22% recorded once. The sequenced sample was peripheral blood. The receptors originated from a woman between 18 and 29 years old with stable Graves' hyperthyroidism. Some clones in this sample may be carry-over from other donors' samples. Each CDR3 is given with its conserved first and last residue. The D gene is left open where the match is weak. Size values are once, few and many counts, or a class for expanded clones, and some rows have none.

V gene: TRBV7-9; J gene: TRBJ2-2; clone size: few; D gene: .; CDR3 DNA: TGTGCCAGCAGCCCGACCGCAGGGGAACTCGGGGAGCTGTTTTTT; CDR3 protein: CASSPTAGELGELFF
V gene: TRBV6-1; J gene: TRBJ1-1; clone size: few; D gene: .; CDR3 DNA: TGTGCCAGCAGTCGGAACGGGGGACGGCGCTTCAACACTGAAGCTTTCTTT; CDR3 protein: CASSRNGGRRFNTEAFF
V gene: TRBV20-1; J gene: TRBJ2-7; clone size: many; D gene: TRBD2; CDR3 DNA: TGCAGTGCTTGGGGGGGGGTAGGGGCCTACGAGCAGTACTTC; CDR3 protein: CSAWGGVGAYEQYF
V gene: TRBV28; J gene: TRBJ1-1; clone size: .; D gene: .; CDR3 DNA: TGTGCCATCTCAGGGTCCCAAACTGAAGCTTTCTTC; CDR3 protein: CAISGSQTEAFF
V gene: TRBV20-1; J gene: TRBJ2-2; clone size: .; D gene: .; CDR3 DNA: TGCAGTGCTAGGCAGGGGTACACCGGGGAGCTGTTTTTT; CDR3 protein: CSARQGYTGELFF
V gene: TRBV7-2; J gene: TRBJ2-7; clone size: many; D gene: .; CDR3 DNA: TGTGCCAGCAGCACTCATACATCCTCCCACTACGAGCAGTACTTC; CDR3 protein: CASSTHTSSHYEQYF
V gene: TRBV4-1; J gene: TRBJ2-2; clone size: few; D gene: TRBD2; CDR3 DNA: TGCGCCAGCAAAAATCCAAGACTAGCGGGAGCAGCCGGGGAGCTGTTTTTT; CDR3 protein: CASKNPRLAGAAGELFF
V gene: TRBV6-2/TRBV6-3; J gene: TRBJ1-2; clone size: many; D gene: .; CDR3 DNA: TGTGCCAGCAGTTACCGGCGTCAAGGGGACGGCTACACCTTC; CDR3 protein: CASSYRRQGDGYTF
V gene: TRBV5-6; J gene: TRBJ2-5; clone size: .; D gene: TRBD2; CDR3 DNA: TGTGCCAGCATCCTAGGACTAGCGGGGGGAGAGACCCAGTACTTC; CDR3 protein: CASILGLAGGETQYF
V gene: TRBV4-1; J gene: TRBJ1-6; clone size: many; D gene: TRBD1; CDR3 DNA: TGCGCCAGCAGCCAACGGACAGGGGATTCACCCCTCCACTTT; CDR3 protein: CASSQRTGDSPLHF
V gene: TRBV6-1; J gene: TRBJ2-7; clone size: many; D gene: .; CDR3 DNA: TGTGCCAGCAGTGCGGGGGATAGCTACGAGCAGTACTTC; CDR3 protein: CASSAGDSYEQYF
V gene: TRBV4-2; J gene: TRBJ2-7; clone size: .; D gene: .; CDR3 DNA: TGTGCCAGCAGCCATTTACAGTCATACGAGCAGTACTTC; CDR3 protein: CASSHLQSYEQYF
V gene: TRBV28; J gene: TRBJ2-7; clone size: many; D gene: .; CDR3 DNA: TGTGCCAGCAGATTGTGGCAGTTCCCTTACGAGCAGTACTTC; CDR3 protein: CASRLWQFPYEQYF
V gene: TRBV7-2; J gene: TRBJ2-5; clone size: many; D gene: .; CDR3 DNA: TGTGCCAGCAGCAGGGACGCAATGATCCAAGAGACCCAGTACTTC; CDR3 protein: CASSRDAMIQETQYF
V gene: TRBV11-2; J gene: TRBJ1-2; clone size: .; D gene: .; CDR3 DNA: TGTGCCAGCATAGGGTTGGGGGTTGAGGGCTACACCTTC; CDR3 protein: CASIGLGVEGYTF
V gene: TRBV29-1; J gene: TRBJ2-7; clone size: many; D gene: .; CDR3 DNA: TGCAGCGTTGAGGGTCTCGGTACCACCTACGAGCAGTACTTC; CDR3 protein: CSVEGLGTTYEQYF
V gene: TRBV10-3; J gene: TRBJ2-7; clone size: many; D gene: .; CDR3 DNA: TGTGCCATCAGTGAACCCTCACACCGGCCGTTGAGCGAGCAGTACTTC; CDR3 protein: CAISEPSHRPLSEQYF
V gene: TRBV27; J gene: TRBJ2-2; clone size: once; D gene: .; CDR3 DNA: TGTGCCCCCCGATCGAACACCGGGGAGCTGTTTTTT; CDR3 protein: CAPRSNTGELFF
V gene: TRBV6-2/TRBV6-3; J gene: TRBJ1-5; clone size: .; D gene: TRBD1; CDR3 DNA: TGTGCCAGCAGTTCCTGGACAGGGCAAGGCAATCAGCCCCAGCATTTT; CDR3 protein: CASSSWTGQGNQPQHF
V gene: TRBV9; J gene: TRBJ2-5; clone size: few; D gene: .; CDR3 DNA: TGTGCCAGCAGCGTAGTAGGGAGCCCCCAAGAGACCCAGTACTTC; CDR3 protein: CASSVVGSPQETQYF
V gene: TRBV19; J gene: TRBJ1-1; clone size: .; D gene: .; CDR3 DNA: TGTGCCAGTAAGCTTCGAATCGGGCAATTGAACACTGAAGCTTTCTTT; CDR3 protein: CASKLRIGQLNTEAFF
V gene: TRBV15; J gene: TRBJ1-1; clone size: many; D gene: .; CDR3 DNA: TGTGCCACCAGCAGAGATCGGGGTGGCACTGAAGCTTTCTTT; CDR3 protein: CATSRDRGGTEAFF
V gene: TRBV7-8; J gene: TRBJ2-7; clone size: many; D gene: .; CDR3 DNA: TGTGCCAGCAGCTTGGGACATACCTACGAGCAGTACTTC; CDR3 protein: CASSLGHTYEQYF
V gene: TRBV19; J gene: TRBJ1-5; clone size: many; D gene: .; CDR3 DNA: TGTGCCTTAGGTCAGCCCCAGCATTTT; CDR3 protein: CALGQPQHF
V gene: TRBV12-3/TRBV12-4; J gene: TRBJ2-7; clone size: .; D gene: .; CDR3 DNA: TGTGCCAGCAGTTTCGAGGGGATACAGTACTTC; CDR3 protein: CASSFEGIQYF
V gene: TRBV15; J gene: TRBJ1-1; clone size: many; D gene: TRBD1; CDR3 DNA: TGTGCCACCAGCCCGACCCAGACAGGGGTTTCTACTGAAGCTTTCTTT; CDR3 protein: CATSPTQTGVSTEAFF
V gene: TRBV28; J gene: TRBJ1-1; clone size: many; D gene: TRBD1; CDR3 DNA: TGTGCCAGCAGTCCCGGGACAGGGGAGAACACTGAAGCTTTCTTT; CDR3 protein: CASSPGTGENTEAFF
V gene: TRBV20-1; J gene: TRBJ1-2; clone size: .; D gene: .; CDR3 DNA: TGCAGTGCTCCTCTAAACCGGGGCTACACCTTC; CDR3 protein: CSAPLNRGYTF
V gene: TRBV12-3/TRBV12-4; J gene: TRBJ1-5; clone size: many; D gene: TRBD1; CDR3 DNA: TGTGCCAGCAGAACCGGGACAGCGGGTCAGCCCCAGCATTTT; CDR3 protein: CASRTGTAGQPQHF
V gene: TRBV11-3; J gene: TRBJ2-5; clone size: many; D gene: .; CDR3 DNA: TGTGCCAGCAGCCCCGGGCCGGCACTAGAGACCCAGTACTTC; CDR3 protein: CASSPGPALETQYF
V gene: TRBV5-1; J gene: TRBJ2-2; clone size: few; D gene: .; CDR3 DNA: TGCGCCAGCAGCTTGAAGTCTAGCGTTGGCGGGGAGCTGTTTTTT; CDR3 protein: CASSLKSSVGGELFF
V gene: TRBV6-5; J gene: TRBJ1-2; clone size: .; D gene: .; CDR3 DNA: TGTGCCAGCAGTTACTCTGGGGCAGTGACAAACTATGGCTACACCTTC; CDR3 protein: CASSYSGAVTNYGYTF
V gene: TRBV28; J gene: TRBJ2-7; clone size: few; D gene: .; CDR3 DNA: TGTGCCAGCAGCCCGCTTACGGGCGAGCAGTACTTC; CDR3 protein: CASSPLTGEQYF
V gene: TRBV27; J gene: TRBJ1-3; clone size: many; D gene: .; CDR3 DNA: TGTGCCAGCAGTTTCTCAGGTCCCGGAAACACCATATATTTT; CDR3 protein: CASSFSGPGNTIYF
V gene: TRBV20-1; J gene: TRBJ2-7; clone size: many; D gene: .; CDR3 DNA: TGCAGTGCTAGGCCGTTTGAGTCTGGTCAATACGAGCAGTACTTC; CDR3 protein: CSARPFESGQYEQYF
V gene: TRBV29-1; J gene: TRBJ2-7; clone size: many; D gene: .; CDR3 DNA: TGCAGCGTTGCCGGAGTGGTAGACTCCTACGAGCAGTACTTC; CDR3 protein: CSVAGVVDSYEQYF
V gene: TRBV5-1; J gene: TRBJ1-2; clone size: many; D gene: .; CDR3 DNA: TGCGCCAGCAGCTCGCAGGGAGCTAACTATGGCTACACCTTC; CDR3 protein: CASSSQGANYGYTF
V gene: TRBV19; J gene: TRBJ1-2; clone size: many; D gene: .; CDR3 DNA: TGTGCCAGTAGTATCCGGGACACCTATAACTATGGCTACACCTTC; CDR3 protein: CASSIRDTYNYGYTF
V gene: TRBV28; J gene: TRBJ2-6; clone size: .; D gene: .; CDR3 DNA: TGTGCCAGCAGTCCCGGAGTGGGCGTCCTGACTTTC; CDR3 protein: CASSPGVGVLTF
V gene: TRBV20-1; J gene: TRBJ1-5; clone size: .; D gene: TRBD1; CDR3 DNA: TGCAGTGCGGCGGACAGGGATCAGCCCCAGCATTTT; CDR3 protein: CSAADRDQPQHF
V gene: TRBV6-1; J gene: TRBJ1-3; clone size: few; D gene: .; CDR3 DNA: TGTGCCAGCACGCCTTCGACAGGCTCTGGAAACACCATATATTTT; CDR3 protein: CASTPSTGSGNTIYF
V gene: TRBV11-2; J gene: TRBJ2-5; clone size: .; D gene: .; CDR3 DNA: TGTGCCAGCAGCTTCAGACGCGAGACCCAGTACTTC; CDR3 protein: CASSFRRETQYF
V gene: TRBV14; J gene: TRBJ1-5; clone size: many; D gene: .; CDR3 DNA: TGTGCCAGCAGCCAAGCTCATGTAGGTTATCAGCCCCAGCATTTT; CDR3 protein: CASSQAHVGYQPQHF
V gene: TRBV5-1; J gene: TRBJ1-1; clone size: .; D gene: .; CDR3 DNA: TGCGCCAGCAGCTTTGTTACGGAGGGTACCACTGAAGCTTTCTTT; CDR3 protein: CASSFVTEGTTEAFF